Below are 29 T cell receptor beta chains sequenced from a single sample in a study of response to subunit inactivated influenza vaccine. TCRdb reprocessed the RT-PCR reads via MiXCR and lists one record per CDR3 protein. The table shows hundreds of thousands of distinct CDR3 sequences, with less than 15% occurring only once. Material: PBMCs from blood, obtained 14 to 15 days before vaccination. The receptors here all came from a man between 50 and 59 years old who received an inactivated influenza vaccine.

V gene TRBV6-2 or TRBV6-3 combines with J gene TRBJ2-7; TRBD2 aligns across 14 bases. CDR1 and CDR2 (germline): MNHEY, SVGEGT. J was trimmed by 4 bases and V by 8 bases; bases with no gene match: 16. The CDR3 runs 18 residues. This chain's CDR3 is CASEKAEPGLAGVYEQYF. The CDR3 nucleotides are TGTGCCAGCGAGAAAGCTGAACCGGGACTAGCGGGAGTATACGAGCAGTACTTC.

This rearrangement joins TRBV12-3 or TRBV12-4 to TRBJ1-5; tentatively, D is TRBD1 (5 bases). V was clipped by 5 bases and J by 2 bases, with 13 bases between them. CDR3 length: 15 amino acids. In DNA form, the CDR3 reads TGTGCCAGCAGTAAGACAGCGGGGGGCAATCAGCCCCAGCATTTT. It codes for CASSKTAGGNQPQHF.

Ten or more counts support this clonotype. V gene TRBV5-1 combines with J gene TRBJ2-2, with D possibly TRBD2 on 5 matching bases. V was shortened by 2 bases and J by 7 bases, with 9 bases between the two germline ends. Germline-derived CDR1 and CDR2 are SGHRS and YFSETQ. CDR3 length: 13 amino acids. The CDR3 spells CASSFRGSGELFF. CDR3 DNA: TGCGCCAGCAGCTTCAGAGGGAGCGGGGAGCTGTTTTTT.

This clonotype was observed a handful of times. The V gene is TRBV10-3, the J gene TRBJ1-6; D possibly corresponds to TRBD1 (6 bases). The CDR3 spans 14 residues. Between the trimmed V and J ends, which lost 4 bases and 7 bases, there was a span of 11 bases. The germline V gene has CDR1 ENHRY and CDR2 SYGVKD. CDR3 bases: TGTGCCATCAGTGCTGGACAGACCAATTCACCCCTCCACTTT. Protein product: CAISAGQTNSPLHF.

This chain uses TRBV18 with TRBJ2-1; the match to TRBD2 covers 11 bases. V shed 6 bases and J 6 bases; nucleotides not matched to a gene: 13. CDR3 length: 17 residues. Per the germline V gene, CDR1 is KGHSH and CDR2 is LQKENI. CDR3 protein: CASSPQVASGGSNEQFF. The CDR3, as DNA: TGTGCCAGCTCTCCCCAGGTGGCTAGCGGGGGGAGCAATGAGCAGTTCTTC.

The count of this clonotype is one. The J gene is TRBJ1-1, the V gene TRBV10-3; TRBD1 matches at 9 bases. This CDR3 is 15 amino acids long. The V and J ends lost 5 bases and 4 bases, in that order; junction bases with no gene match: 8. CDR1 and CDR2 (germline): ENHRY, SYGVKD. CDR3: CAISPGTGLGTEAFF. The DNA of the CDR3 is TGTGCCATCAGTCCCGGGACAGGGTTGGGCACTGAAGCTTTCTTT.

This clonotype was counted ten times or more. This chain uses TRBV5-1 with TRBJ2-7; D is unclear. Germline CDR1 reads SGHRS; CDR2 reads YFSETQ. The CDR3 loop spans 15 amino acids. Trimming pared 0 bases from V and 2 bases from J, leaving 12 bases between. CDR3 coding DNA: TGCGCCAGCAGCTTGGTCGACGGATTCACCTACGAGCAGTACTTC. Protein product: CASSLVDGFTYEQYF.

This clonotype was counted between two and nine times. The V and J genes are TRBV12-3 or TRBV12-4 and TRBJ2-7, with 10 bases that match TRBD1. The CDR3 totals 15 residues. V trimming: 6 bases; J trimming: 3 bases; junction bases outside the gene matches: 8. Here the CDR3 reads CASRPGTGASYEQYF. The CDR3 DNA sequence: TGTGCCAGCAGACCCGGGACAGGGGCCAGCTACGAGCAGTACTTC.

The rearrangement joins TRBV5-1 to TRBJ2-1, with D unresolved. V gave up 3 bases and J gave up 0 bases, with 10 bases separating them. This CDR3 has 15 residues. The V gene's germline CDR1 is SGHRS and CDR2 YFSETQ. The CDR3 coding sequence is TGCGCCAGCAGCTCAAGTGTGAGCTCCTACAATGAGCAGTTCTTC. It yields the protein CASSSSVSSYNEQFF.

This clonotype was counted only a few times. The rearrangement links TRBV7-9 to TRBJ2-7; TRBD1 matches at 7 bases. Germline-derived CDR1 and CDR2 are SEHNR and FQNEAQ (reference sequence). V shed 4 bases, J shed 3 bases, and the junction held 9 bases outside the gene matches. The CDR3 contains 15 residues. As DNA, the CDR3 is TGTGCCAGCAGCTCCCTCTCCGGGACAGTCTACGAGCAGTACTTC. Translated: CASSSLSGTVYEQYF. Supplemented by reference TRBV7-9 and TRBJ2-7, the full variable domain reads DTGVSQNPRHKITKRGQNVTFRCDPISEHNRLYWYRQTLGQGPEFLTYFQNEAQLEKSRLLSDRFSAERPKGSFSTLEIQRTEQGDSAMYLCASSSLSGTVYEQYFGPGTRLTVT.

The chain combines TRBV20-1 with TRBJ2-4; D gene unclear. Trimming shortened V by 0 bases and J by 5 bases, and 17 bases separated the two germline ends. CDR1 is DFQATT, CDR2 SNEGSKA, per germline (reference sequence). The CDR3 loop spans 16 amino acids. CDR3 region: CSARDSDYPRENIQYF. The CDR3 region has the DNA TGCAGTGCTAGAGATAGTGATTACCCACGGGAAAACATTCAGTACTTC.

V is TRBV7-9 and J is TRBJ1-4; D gene uncertain. Trimming took 5 bases from V and 3 from J, leaving 16 bases between them. This CDR3 is 16 amino acids long. CDR1 and CDR2 from the germline V gene are SEHNR and FQNEAQ (reference sequence). The CDR3 region is CASSPNLKFPNEKLFF. In DNA form, the CDR3 reads TGTGCCAGCAGCCCCAATTTAAAGTTTCCTAATGAAAAACTGTTTTTT.

This chain connects TRBV5-6 to TRBJ1-6; 7 bases agree with TRBD1. The CDR3 length is 15 residues. J was trimmed by 6 bases and V by 0 bases; bases with no gene match: 3. Germline loops: CDR1 SGHDT, CDR2 YYEEEE. CDR3 in DNA: TGTGCCAGCAGCTTGGTGCCAGGGGGTAATTCACCCCTCCACTTT. Translation: CASSLVPGGNSPLHF.

This clonotype was counted ten times or more. This chain connects TRBV5-1 to TRBJ2-2; D is undetermined. This CDR3 is 14 amino acids long. Trimming removed 5 bases from V and 1 base from J, with 9 bases in between. The germline V gene has CDR1 SGHRS and CDR2 YFSETQ. The CDR3 loop is CASRAGENTGELFF. CDR3 nucleotide sequence: TGCGCCAGCAGGGCCGGCGAGAACACCGGGGAGCTGTTTTTT.

V usage is TRBV5-1 and J usage is TRBJ2-6; D remains unclear. Trimming removed 0 bases from V and 4 bases from J, with 11 bases in between. Germline V gene data show CDR1 as SGHRS and CDR2 as YFSETQ. The CDR3 has 16 amino acids. CDR3 residues: CASSLDGLPGANVLTF. DNA for the CDR3: TGCGCCAGCAGCTTGGATGGGCTACCAGGGGCCAACGTCCTGACTTTC.

This clonotype was picked up many times. The gene calls are TRBV30 and TRBJ1-2; TRBD1 is a possible D gene (6 bases). Germline loops: CDR1 GTSNPN, CDR2 SVGIG (reference sequence). This CDR3 is 12 amino acids long. Trimming removed 3 bases at V and 4 bases at J, with 9 bases between. The DNA of the CDR3 is TGTGCCTGGAGAGGGGGAGGCTATGGCTACACCTTC. This sequence encodes CAWRGGGYGYTF.

This clonotype was seen only a few times. The CDR3 DNA reads TGTGCCAGCAGCTTGCCGGGACAGAACTATGGCTACACCTTC. This translates into CASSLPGQNYGYTF. The gene calls are TRBV7-2 and TRBJ1-2; TRBD1 matches at 7 bases. CDR3 length: 14 amino acids. Germline loops: CDR1 SGHTA, CDR2 FQGNSA. V trimming: 3 bases; J trimming: 2 bases; junction bases outside the gene matches: 3.

This clonotype was observed a few times. The chain employs TRBV7-9 and TRBJ1-4; D unresolved. V lost 5 bases and J 2 bases, leaving 9 bases between the germline ends. The germline V gene encodes CDR1 SEHNR and CDR2 FQNEAQ (reference sequence). The CDR3 is made up of 14 amino acids. This chain's CDR3 is CASSTSITNEKLFF. For the CDR3, the DNA is TGTGCCAGCAGCACCTCAATTACTAATGAAAAACTGTTTTTT.

This clonotype has just a few counts. The chain couples TRBV18 to TRBJ2-3; D is unclear. The CDR3 sequence is 12 residues long. Germline assignment: CDR1 KGHSH and CDR2 LQKENI. With 8 bases removed from V and 2 bases from J, the gap between germline ends came to 8 bases. The CDR3 bases are TGTGCCAGCCAGCCCAACACAGATACGCAGTATTTT. Translating gives CASQPNTDTQYF.

The chain couples TRBV29-1 to TRBJ2-1; D remains unclear. Trimming pared 4 bases from V and 4 bases from J, leaving 17 bases between. Germline V gene sequence: CDR1 SQVTM, CDR2 ANQGSEA. The CDR3 extends over 15 amino acids. The CDR3 DNA is TGCAGCGTTGTAATAATTGGGGTGACGTACAATGAGCAGTTCTTC. This translates into CSVVIIGVTYNEQFF.

The chain links TRBV11-2 to TRBJ2-1; TRBD1 matches at 11 bases. With 6 bases clipped from V and 4 bases from J, the junction kept 5 bases outside the gene matches. The germline gives CDR1 SGHAT, CDR2 FQNNGV. This CDR3 contains 15 residues. CDR3 in DNA: TGTGCCAGCAGGGGACAGGGGGAAGGGTACAATGAGCAGTTCTTC. Translated: CASRGQGEGYNEQFF.

The J gene is TRBJ2-7, the V gene TRBV20-1; the match to TRBD2 covers 7 bases. This CDR3 contains 13 residues. J gave up 0 bases and V 6 bases, and 5 bases lay outside the gene matches. CDR1 is DFQATT and CDR2 is SNEGSKA in the germline V gene (reference sequence). This chain's CDR3 is CSAGSSGSYEQYF. The DNA for the CDR3 is TGCAGTGCAGGATCTAGCGGCTCCTACGAGCAGTACTTC.

This clonotype was seen at least ten times. DNA of the CDR3: TGTGCCAGCAGTTTTATAGGGGCGGGGAGGAATGAGCAGTTCTTC. The encoded protein is CASSFIGAGRNEQFF. The gene calls are TRBV28 and TRBJ2-1; tentatively, D is TRBD2 (6 bases). The CDR3 sequence is 15 residues long. Trimming removed 3 bases from V and 7 bases from J, with 16 bases in between. Germline CDR1 and CDR2: MDHEN and SYDVKM.

The chain has TRBV20-1 and TRBJ2-5; 7 positions agree with TRBD1. Losses at the gene ends were 0 bases for V and 1 base for J; bases not matched to a gene: 5. In germline, CDR1 is DFQATT, CDR2 SNEGSKA (reference sequence). CDR3 length: 15 residues. The CDR3 nucleotides are TGCAGTGCTAGAGATCTCGACAGGGCCCAAGAGACCCAGTACTTC. Translated: CSARDLDRAQETQYF.

The sample holds a few counts of this clonotype. The V gene is TRBV7-8, the J gene TRBJ2-5, with 7 bases that match TRBD2. Per the germline V gene, CDR1 is SGHVS and CDR2 is FQNEAQ. This CDR3 is 16 amino acids long. V was clipped by 6 bases and J by 2 bases; unmatched bases: 12. CDR3 protein: CASSKVLAAIQETQYF. CDR3 DNA: TGTGCCAGCAGTAAGGTGCTAGCGGCGATTCAAGAGACCCAGTACTTC.

This clonotype was seen a few times. This chain links TRBV28 with TRBJ2-7; 10 bases are a match to TRBD1. The CDR3 sequence is 16 residues long. Trimming removed 6 bases from V and 2 bases from J; junction bases left unmatched: 10. Germline lookup yields CDR1 MDHEN and CDR2 SYDVKM. In DNA, the CDR3 is TGTGCCAGCAGCCCGAAGCCGGGACAGGGGACCTACGAGCAGTACTTC. Its translation: CASSPKPGQGTYEQYF.

This clonotype was found a few times. The V and J genes are TRBV20-1 and TRBJ2-1, with D possibly TRBD2 on 7 matching bases. V lost 6 bases, J lost 7 bases, and 13 bases lay in between. Germline V gene sequence: CDR1 DFQATT, CDR2 SNEGSKA (reference sequence). This CDR3 region has 12 residues. This chain's CDR3 is CSASRGANEQFF. In DNA form, the CDR3 reads TGCAGTGCCAGCCGGGGGGCGAATGAGCAGTTCTTC.

This clonotype has only a few counts. The chain recombines TRBV24-1 with TRBJ2-3; tentative D call: TRBD2 (6 bases). Trimming stripped 3 bases from V and 2 bases from J, with 14 bases between. The CDR3 runs to 16 residues. Germline lookup yields CDR1 KGHDR and CDR2 SFDVKD. The CDR3 is CATSDTGTSNTDTQYF. CDR3 coding DNA: TGTGCCACCAGTGATACCGGGACTTCCAACACAGATACGCAGTATTTT.

The rearrangement uses TRBV5-1 and TRBJ2-2; TRBD2 aligns across 9 bases. Germline V gene data show CDR1 as SGHRS and CDR2 as YFSETQ. The CDR3 has 15 amino acids. V shed 2 bases and J 5 bases; nucleotides not matched to a gene: 4. The CDR3 here is CASSFLAGTTGELFF. The CDR3, as DNA: TGCGCCAGCAGCTTCCTAGCGGGGACGACCGGGGAGCTGTTTTTT.